This T cell receptor (beta chain) comes out of a study of blood T cell repertoires in COVID-19. Across the whole study: COVID-19 samples from acute and convalescent phases originated in the United States, Italy and Spain. PBMCs, B-cell-depleted T cells, or T cells were the source of the cDNA or gDNA that made up the material.

TCRdb's copy holds only in-frame clones and misses some; the assay was immunoSEQ multiplex PCR. The sample shows approximately 79,000 clones, roughly 84% of them seen only once. V dropped 0 bases and J dropped 5 bases, with 18 bases sitting between them. Per germline, CDR1 SGDLS and CDR2 YYNGEE. The CDR3 is made up of 17 amino acids. The sequencing sample was made of peripheral blood. The source of this sequence is a woman aged 45-60 years with acute or convalescent COVID-19. This chain links TRBV9 with TRBJ2-1; a weak D match, TRBD2 (7 bases). CDR3 DNA: TGTGCCAGCAGCGTAGCGGGAGGTCTAAGGGGGAACAATGAGCAGTTCTTC. This gives the protein CASSVAGGLRGNNEQFF.